The 26 T cell receptor beta chains given below trace back to one sample, sequenced in a study of siplizumab effects on memory and regulatory T cells. The assay was immunoSEQ multiplex PCR, and TCRdb's table has in-frame clones only and misses some. The table lists about 100,000 clones, 75% to 95% of them singletons. The sequenced material came from CD4+ T cells sorted from blood. The receptors shown here come from a human donor in good health.

The V gene is TRBV6-5, the J gene TRBJ2-4, with D tentatively TRBD2 (7 bases). Germline CDR1 MNHEY, CDR2 SVGAGI. The CDR3 spans 16 residues. The germline V and J ends were trimmed by 2 bases and 0 bases, with 11 bases remaining between them. CDR3 DNA: TGTGCCAGCAGTTACGGGGGGGCCTTAGCCAAAAACATTCAGTACTTC. Translation: CASSYGGALAKNIQYF.

The chain uses TRBV27 and TRBJ1-4, with unresolved D. From germline, CDR1 is MNHEY and CDR2 SMNVEV (reference sequence). Trimming stripped 0 bases from V and 8 bases from J, with 13 bases between. CDR3 length equals 15 residues. The CDR3 sequence: CASSLSRGLGEKLFF. The CDR3, as DNA: TGTGCCAGCAGTTTATCGCGCGGGCTTGGCGAAAAACTGTTTTTT. Full variable domain (remainder filled in from reference TRBV27 and TRBJ1-4): EAQVTQNPRYLITVTGKKLTVTCSQNMNHEYMSWYRQDPGLGLRQIYYSMNVEVTDKGDVPEGYKVSRKEKRNFPLILESPSPNQTSLYFCASSLSRGLGEKLFFGSGTQLSVL.

The V call is TRBV28, the J call TRBJ1-2; D is ambiguous. This CDR3 is built from 12 residues. V lost 2 bases to trimming and J lost 7 bases, with 8 bases between them. In germline, CDR1 is MDHEN, CDR2 SYDVKM. The CDR3 region is CASSLEGFGYTF. In nucleotides, the CDR3 is TGTGCCAGCAGTTTAGAGGGATTTGGCTACACCTTC.

J is TRBJ2-2 and V is TRBV7-3, with D perhaps matching TRBD1 or TRBD2 (5 bases each). This CDR3 is built from 15 residues. The V gene lost 0 bases and the J gene lost 4 bases, with 9 bases spanning the gap. CDR1 SGHTA and CDR2 FQGTGA come from the germline V gene. The CDR3, as DNA: TGTGCCAGCAGCTTAACGGGGGTCGGCACCGGGGAGCTGTTTTTT. Translation gives CASSLTGVGTGELFF.

The chain carries TRBV7-2 and TRBJ2-1, with TRBD2 matching over 8 bases. Losses at the gene ends were 3 bases for V and 14 bases for J; bases not matched to a gene: 6. CDR1 is SGHTA, CDR2 FQGNSA, per germline. This CDR3 contains 12 residues. In DNA form, the CDR3 reads TGTGCCAGCAGCTTCCACGGGGGGGGTGAGTTCTTC. Protein: CASSFHGGGEFF.

The rearrangement joins TRBV11-3 to TRBJ2-1, with TRBD1 matching over 11 bases. This CDR3 has 17 amino acids. V lost 3 bases and J lost 7; bases outside the gene matches: 11. Germline V lookup: CDR1 SGHNT, CDR2 YENEEA. CDR3 sequence reads: CASSFKAGWDRGNEQFF. CDR3 sequence (DNA): TGTGCCAGCAGCTTTAAAGCGGGTTGGGACAGGGGGAATGAGCAGTTCTTC.

J is TRBJ2-3 and V is TRBV10-3, with 9 bases aligning to TRBD1. Per germline, CDR1 ENHRY and CDR2 SYGVKD. The CDR3 contains 16 residues. V lost 3 bases and J lost 3; bases outside the gene matches: 7. DNA for the CDR3: TGTGCCATCAGTGACCTGGACAGGGGTGGGACAGATACGCAGTATTTT. Translation: CAISDLDRGGTDTQYF.

The chain couples TRBV5-6 to TRBJ2-5, with a tentative D call TRBD1 (5 bases). Trimming took 0 bases from V and 5 from J, leaving 8 bases between them. Germline V gene lookup returns CDR1 SGHDT and CDR2 YYEEEE. The CDR3 loop spans 13 amino acids. In nucleotides, the CDR3 is TGTGCCAGCAGCTTGGGGGGCCCGGAGACCCAGTACTTC. This translates into CASSLGGPETQYF.

The J gene is TRBJ1-1, the V gene TRBV6-7; D remains ambiguous. TRBV6-7 is classed as an ORF, of uncertain function. The length of the CDR3 is 13 residues. Trimming removed 0 bases from V and 7 bases from J, with 9 bases in between. CDR3 in DNA: TGTGCCAGCAGTTACTCGTCGGGTGGTGAAGCTTTCTTT. Amino acid sequence: CASSYSSGGEAFF.

The CDR3 DNA reads as TGTGCCAGTAGTGCCACAGGGGACACTGAAGCTTTCTTT. It is translated as CASSATGDTEAFF. The chain carries TRBV19 and TRBJ1-1, with 7 positions matching TRBD1. Per germline, CDR1 LNHDA and CDR2 SQIVND (reference sequence). V lost 5 bases to trimming and J lost 3 bases; unmatched junction nucleotides: 3. The CDR3 is 13 amino acids.

This clone was detected only a few times. The chain combines TRBV10-1 with TRBJ1-2; no reliable D call. V dropped 3 bases and J dropped 6 bases, with 11 bases sitting between them. The CDR3 covers 13 residues. Germline assignment: CDR1 WNHNN and CDR2 SYGVQD (reference sequence). CDR3 coding DNA: TGCGCCAGCAGTGATAGGCCGTTGGATGGCTACACCTTC. It encodes CASSDRPLDGYTF.

The CDR3 region is CASSLQVPAGTDTQYF. In DNA form, the CDR3 reads TGTGCCAGCAGCTTACAGGTTCCCGCCGGCACAGATACGCAGTATTTT. This chain links TRBV7-2 with TRBJ2-3, with no clear D. CDR3 length equals 16 residues. Trimming left V 2 bases short and J 1 base short, with 13 bases between. Germline V lookup: CDR1 SGHTA, CDR2 FQGNSA.

Here the CDR3 reads CASSRLGGPSYNSPLHF. The CDR3 DNA follows: TGTGCCAGCAGCCGCCTAGGGGGGCCCTCCTATAATTCACCCCTCCACTTT. The chain recombines TRBV28 with TRBJ1-6; tentatively, D is TRBD1 (6 bases). The CDR3 loop spans 17 amino acids. Germline V gene lookup returns CDR1 MDHEN and CDR2 SYDVKM. Trimming shortened V by 6 bases and J by 0 bases, and 15 bases separated the two germline ends.

Here the CDR3 reads CASRASQVEKLFF. The CDR3, as DNA: TGTGCCAGCAGGGCCTCCCAGGTCGAGAAACTGTTTTTT. The genes are TRBV2 and TRBJ1-4, with D unresolved. Trimming stripped 6 bases from V and 11 bases from J, with 16 bases between. Germline-derived CDR1 and CDR2 are SNHLY and FYNNEI. The CDR3 runs to 13 residues.

The chain employs TRBV5-1 and TRBJ2-7; weak D call: TRBD2 (7 bases). Germline CDR1 and CDR2: SGHRS and YFSETQ. Trimming took off 1 base at V and 2 bases at J, with 13 bases between the two ends. This CDR3 has 15 amino acids. CDR3: CASSLFGGAAYEQYF. For the CDR3, the DNA is TGCGCCAGCAGCTTGTTTGGGGGGGCAGCCTACGAGCAGTACTTC.

Turning to this clone: The sample contains more than one DNA sequence encoding this CDR3. The rearrangement joins TRBV5-1 to TRBJ1-3, with 12 bases aligning to TRBD1. The germline gives CDR1 SGHRS, CDR2 YFSETQ. This CDR3 comprises 15 residues. V lost 4 bases, J lost 4 bases, and 3 bases stayed unmatched. The CDR3 coding sequence is TGCGCCAGCAGCCCGGGACAGGGGGCGGGAAACACCATATATTTT. Translation: CASSPGQGAGNTIYF.

This chain links TRBV19 with TRBJ1-2, with D maybe TRBD1 (5 bases). The length of the CDR3 is 14 residues. The ends were cut back, 3 bases at V and 4 bases at J, with 12 bases in the middle. The V gene's germline CDR1 is LNHDA and CDR2 SQIVND (reference sequence). The CDR3 loop reads CASSIGGGAYGYTF. The CDR3 DNA reads TGTGCCAGTAGTATTGGCGGTGGGGCCTATGGCTACACCTTC.

This chain connects TRBV27 to TRBJ2-3; D possibly matches TRBD1 or TRBD2 (6 bases each). The V and J ends lost 2 bases and 1 base respectively, with 13 bases between them. CDR1 MNHEY and CDR2 SMNVEV come from the germline V gene (reference sequence). The CDR3 runs to 16 residues. The CDR3 spells CASSLRGPPGTDTQYF. In DNA form, the CDR3 reads TGTGCCAGCAGTTTACGGGGGCCCCCCGGCACAGATACGCAGTATTTT.

The V and J genes are TRBV5-6 and TRBJ2-3; tentatively, D is TRBD2 (5 bases). V shed 2 bases and J shed 13 bases, with 14 bases lying between them. Germline V gene data show CDR1 as SGHDT and CDR2 as YYEEEE. There are 12 residues in the CDR3. CDR3 residues: CASSFTGPREYF. The CDR3 nucleotides are TGTGCCAGCAGCTTTACCGGCCCGAGGGAGTATTTT.

The rearrangement joins TRBV7-2 to TRBJ2-1, with TRBD1 identical over 7 bases. After removal of 5 bases from V and 5 bases from J, the junction contained 6 bases not matched to a gene. Germline-derived CDR1 and CDR2 are SGHTA and FQGNSA. This CDR3 contains 14 residues. This chain's CDR3 is CASSVDRLDNEQFF. The CDR3 DNA reads TGTGCCAGCAGCGTGGACAGGCTTGACAATGAGCAGTTCTTC.

Written as DNA, the CDR3 is TGTGCTAGTGGTGTGGGACAGGGGTACAATGAGCAGTTCTTC. It translates to CASGVGQGYNEQFF. V and J are TRBV12-5 and TRBJ2-1; 10 bases are shared with TRBD1. CDR3 length: 14 residues. Unmatched junction bases numbered 2, after V lost 5 bases and J lost 4 bases. Germline CDR1 reads LGHNT; CDR2 reads FRNRAP.

The chain uses TRBV18 and TRBJ1-3; no clear D gene. In germline, CDR1 is KGHSH, CDR2 LQKENI. The length of the CDR3 is 17 residues. Trimming took 0 bases from V and 0 from J, leaving 12 bases between them. CDR3 region: CASSPPGVRSSGNTIYF. The CDR3 coding sequence is TGTGCCAGCTCACCACCAGGAGTTAGGAGCTCTGGAAACACCATATATTTT.

This chain links TRBV5-1 with TRBJ2-5; 15 bases match TRBD2. The V and J ends lost 0 bases and 1 base, in that order; junction bases with no gene match: 4. Looked up from germline, CDR1 is SGHRS and CDR2 is YFSETQ. The CDR3 has 18 residues. CDR3 coding DNA: TGCGCCAGCAGCTTGGCCGGGACTAGCGGGGGGCTCCAAGAGACCCAGTACTTC. It translates to CASSLAGTSGGLQETQYF.

The rearrangement uses TRBV7-9 and TRBJ2-7, with TRBD2 identical over 7 bases. Germline CDR1 and CDR2: SEHNR and FQNEAQ (reference sequence). Trimming at V came to 5 bases and at J to 4 bases, leaving 8 bases not matched to a gene. CDR3 length: 14 amino acids. CDR3 protein: CASSLKTSRYEQYF. The CDR3 nucleotides read TGTGCCAGCAGCCTGAAGACTAGCCGGTACGAGCAGTACTTC.

In nucleotides, the CDR3 is TGTGCCAGCAGCTCATACCCGGGATTCGGAGAGACCCAGTACTTC. Its protein is CASSSYPGFGETQYF. This chain links TRBV7-3 with TRBJ2-5, with D possibly matching TRBD2 (5 bases). The V gene's germline CDR1 is SGHTA and CDR2 FQGTGA. This CDR3 region has 15 residues. The V end lost 4 bases, the J end lost 4 bases, and 16 bases lay between the germline ends.

The chain recombines TRBV7-2 with TRBJ2-1; either TRBD1 or TRBD2 may supply D (5 bases each). V was clipped by 3 bases and J by 4 bases, with 22 bases between them. Germline values: CDR1 SGHTA, CDR2 FQGNSA. The CDR3 extends over 18 amino acids. CDR3: CASSFRAARLTTYNEQFF. The CDR3 DNA is TGTGCCAGCAGCTTCAGGGCCGCCCGTTTGACTACGTACAATGAGCAGTTCTTC.